The 22 T cell receptor beta chains listed next were all sequenced from one sample in a study of identical twins. From the 5' RACE reads, TCRdb called clonotypes with MiXCR, one entry per CDR3 protein. The data contain about 530,000 distinct CDR3 sequences, 20% to 25% of them seen just once; the ten biggest clones take up around 0.48%. The same sample was also used in a study of yellow fever vaccine responses in identical twins.

The sample taken for sequencing was CD4+ T cells sorted from blood. Source of these receptors: a woman between 18 and 29 years old in good health.

The gene calls are TRBV6-1 and TRBJ2-1; 8 bases agree with TRBD2. This CDR3 spans 16 amino acids. The germline V gene has CDR1 MNHNS and CDR2 SASEGT. Trimming removed 8 bases from V and 5 bases from J; junction bases left unmatched: 14. The CDR3 sequence: CASFLYSGEVNNEQFF. The DNA for the CDR3 is TGTGCCAGCTTCCTCTATAGCGGGGAGGTAAACAATGAGCAGTTCTTC.

This clonotype has only a few counts. The chain employs TRBV5-6 and TRBJ2-2, with 8 bases lining up with TRBD1. CDR1 SGHDT and CDR2 YYEEEE come from the germline V gene. This CDR3 has 15 residues. Trimming took 3 bases from V and 4 from J; bases not matched to a gene: 5. CDR3 coding DNA: TGTGCCAGCAGCTCCCCAGGGGGCCTCACCGGGGAGCTGTTTTTT. Translating it yields CASSSPGGLTGELFF. Variable domain in full (rest from reference TRBV5-6 and TRBJ2-2): DAGVTQSPTHLIKTRGQQVTLRCSPKSGHDTVSWYQQALGQGPQFIFQYYEEEERQRGNFPDRFSGHQFPNYSSELNVNALLLGDSALYLCASSSPGGLTGELFFGEGSRLTVL.

This clonotype came up a few times. The rearrangement joins TRBV7-2 to TRBJ2-6, with 10 bases matching TRBD1. CDR1 SGHTA and CDR2 FQGNSA come from the germline V gene. The CDR3 runs to 17 residues. Losses at the gene ends were 3 bases for V and 1 base for J; bases not matched to a gene: 3. CDR3 nucleotide sequence: TGTGCCAGCAGCTTCGGGACAGGGGATTCTGGGGCCAACGTCCTGACTTTC. This codes for CASSFGTGDSGANVLTF.

The V and J genes are TRBV5-1 and TRBJ2-1; a possible D gene is TRBD2 (6 bases). Trimming stripped 4 bases from V and 4 bases from J, with 18 bases between. Germline CDR1 and CDR2: SGHRS and YFSETQ. The CDR3 has 16 amino acids. This CDR3 is CASSTKGLKGYNEQFF. DNA for the CDR3: TGCGCCAGCAGCACCAAGGGACTTAAAGGATACAATGAGCAGTTCTTC.

This clonotype appeared a few times. The chain combines TRBV5-1 with TRBJ2-2; TRBD1 matches at 7 bases. The CDR3 spans 15 residues. V lost 1 base to trimming and J lost 3 bases; unmatched junction nucleotides: 3. Germline values: CDR1 SGHRS, CDR2 YFSETQ. The CDR3 loop is CASSLRQGDTGELFF. CDR3 DNA sequence: TGCGCCAGCAGCTTGAGACAGGGTGACACCGGGGAGCTGTTTTTT. The entire variable domain, with the rest obtained from reference TRBV5-1 and TRBJ2-2, is as follows: KAGVTQTPRYLIKTRGQQVTLSCSPISGHRSVSWYQQTPGQGLQFLFEYFSETQRNKGNFPGRFSGRQFSNSRSEMNVSTLELGDSALYLCASSLRQGDTGELFFGEGSRLTVL.

The chain uses TRBV4-2 and TRBJ2-1; 9 bases fit TRBD2. The germline V gene encodes CDR1 LGHNA and CDR2 YNFKEQ. J was trimmed by 3 bases and V by 2 bases; bases with no gene match: 8. The CDR3 extends over 17 amino acids. CDR3 nucleotides: TGTGCCAGCAGCCAATCAGGCGGGGGGGCCGTCTACAATGAGCAGTTCTTC. It encodes CASSQSGGGAVYNEQFF.

This clonotype was seen a handful of times. The chain is built from TRBV5-1 and TRBJ1-1; TRBD1 matches at 8 bases. The CDR3 has 14 amino acids. V dropped 2 bases and J dropped 4; count of bases not matched to a gene: 4. CDR1 SGHRS and CDR2 YFSETQ come from the germline V gene. The chain's CDR3 is CASSLNRGSTEAFF. DNA of the CDR3: TGCGCCAGCAGCTTAAACAGGGGGAGCACTGAAGCTTTCTTT.

The chain uses TRBV12-5 and TRBJ2-1, with 10 bases lining up with TRBD1. The CDR3 contains 14 residues. Germline CDR1 LGHNT, CDR2 FRNRAP. The trim removed 5 bases at V and 11 bases at J, leaving 9 bases unmatched. CDR3 protein: CASGRGQGIEKQFF. For the CDR3, the DNA is TGTGCTAGTGGTCGGGGACAGGGGATTGAGAAGCAGTTCTTC.

This clonotype was counted a few times. This chain connects TRBV7-2 to TRBJ1-2, with 9 bases aligning to TRBD1. The germline CDR1 and CDR2 sequences are SGHTA and FQGNSA. The CDR3 sequence is 14 residues long. The ends lost 5 bases at V and 7 bases at J; junction bases unmatched: 8. The CDR3 DNA sequence: TGTGCCAGCAGCACCGAACAGGGGGCGCGTGGCTACACCTTC. Translating it yields CASSTEQGARGYTF. The whole variable domain, filled in from reference TRBV7-2 and TRBJ1-2, reads GAGVSQSPSNKVTEKGKDVELRCDPISGHTALYWYRQSLGQGLEFLIYFQGNSAPDKSGLPSDRFSAERTGGSVSTLTIQRTQQEDSAVYLCASSTEQGARGYTFGSGTRLTVV.

The gene calls are TRBV7-3 and TRBJ2-3; 8 nucleotides line up with TRBD1. J was trimmed by 3 bases and V by 4 bases; bases with no gene match: 12. Germline values: CDR1 SGHTA, CDR2 FQGTGA. The CDR3 extends over 17 amino acids. For the CDR3, the DNA is TGTGCCAGCAGCTCCGGTGGGGCAGGGGGCCGGACAGATACGCAGTATTTT. Translated: CASSSGGAGGRTDTQYF. Variable domain in full (rest from reference TRBV7-3 and TRBJ2-3): GAGVSQTPSNKVTEKGKYVELRCDPISGHTALYWYRQSLGQGPEFLIYFQGTGAADDSGLPNDRFFAVRPEGSVSTLKIQRTERGDSAVYLCASSSGGAGGRTDTQYFGPGTRLTVL.

V usage is TRBV12-3 or TRBV12-4 and J usage is TRBJ1-1; weak D call: TRBD1 (5 bases). V was pared by 6 bases and J by 2 bases, with 25 bases between. There are 18 residues in the CDR3. CDR3 in amino acids: CASRPPYRISGGNTEAFF. The DNA for the CDR3 is TGTGCCAGCAGACCCCCCTACCGCATCTCGGGGGGAAACACTGAAGCTTTCTTT.

This clonotype was found a few times. This chain uses TRBV29-1 with TRBJ2-2; D possibly corresponds to TRBD1 (5 bases). V was pared by 5 bases and J by 3 bases, with 13 bases between. Germline V gene sequence: CDR1 SQVTM, CDR2 ANQGSEA. This CDR3 comprises 14 residues. The CDR3 loop reads CSVRRGRDTGELFF. DNA for the CDR3: TGCAGCGTTCGTAGGGGTAGGGACACCGGGGAGCTGTTTTTT.

This clonotype occurred a few times. This chain joins TRBV5-5 and TRBJ2-2; D is perhaps TRBD2 (6 bases). V lost 6 bases to trimming and J lost 4 bases, with 16 bases between them. The germline CDR1 and CDR2 sequences are SGHKS and YYEKEE (reference sequence). This CDR3 is 15 amino acids long. Here the CDR3 DNA reads TGTGCCAGCACCCCCCAAGGAGGGCTCACCGGGGAGCTGTTTTTT. As protein: CASTPQGGLTGELFF.

The sample holds a few counts of this clonotype. J is TRBJ1-5 and V is TRBV20-1; D may be TRBD1 (5 bases). This CDR3 has 16 residues. Between the trimmed V and J ends, which lost 0 bases and 0 bases, there was a span of 12 bases. Germline lookup yields CDR1 DFQATT and CDR2 SNEGSKA (reference sequence). In nucleotides, the CDR3 is TGCAGTGCTAGAGAGCAGGGTCGATTTAGCAATCAGCCCCAGCATTTT. Translated: CSAREQGRFSNQPQHF.

This clonotype was seen only a few times. V usage is TRBV12-3 or TRBV12-4 and J usage is TRBJ2-1; D gene uncertain. CDR3 length: 14 residues. V lost 5 bases to trimming and J lost 4 bases, with 12 bases between them. CDR3 DNA sequence: TGTGCCAGCAGTGTCAGACAAACTTACAATGAGCAGTTCTTC. Translated, it gives CASSVRQTYNEQFF.

The table lists this clonotype with a few counts. As DNA, the CDR3 is TGTGCCAGCAGCCCACCCCGGGACGAGCAGTACTTC. Translating it yields CASSPPRDEQYF. The chain carries TRBV11-3 and TRBJ2-7; D is unclear. The germline V gene encodes CDR1 SGHNT and CDR2 YENEEA. The CDR3 is 12 amino acids. The V end lost 5 bases, the J end lost 5 bases, and 10 bases lay between the germline ends.

The V gene is TRBV5-1, the J gene TRBJ1-6; D unresolved. CDR3 length: 15 amino acids. The V gene lost 4 bases and the J gene lost 0 bases, with 8 bases spanning the gap. Germline V gene data show CDR1 as SGHRS and CDR2 as YFSETQ. The DNA for the CDR3 is TGCGCCAGCAGCCGAGAGAGCTCCTATAATTCACCCCTCCACTTT. Its protein product is CASSRESSYNSPLHF.

This chain links TRBV2 with TRBJ2-2; perhaps TRBD2 as D (6 bases). V was shortened by 5 bases and J by 0 bases, with 7 bases between the two germline ends. There are 14 residues in the CDR3. Germline values: CDR1 SNHLY, CDR2 FYNNEI. The CDR3 coding sequence is TGTGCCAGCAGTCGGGGGACGAACACCGGGGAGCTGTTTTTT. As protein: CASSRGTNTGELFF.

This clonotype came up a few times. The chain employs TRBV3-1 and TRBJ2-2; D is unresolved. The CDR3 covers 15 residues. V shed 1 base and J shed 0 bases, with 6 bases lying between them. CDR1 and CDR2 from the germline V gene are LGHDT and YNNKEL (reference sequence). CDR3 sequence reads: CASSQGHANTGELFF. CDR3 sequence (DNA): TGTGCCAGCAGCCAAGGACACGCGAACACCGGGGAGCTGTTTTTT.

The chain employs TRBV29-1 and TRBJ2-3; 10 bases are shared with TRBD2. The J segment lost 3 bases and the V segment lost 5 bases, leaving 5 bases of the junction unmatched. The germline gives CDR1 SQVTM, CDR2 ANQGSEA. The CDR3 extends over 14 amino acids. Written as DNA, the CDR3 is TGCAGCGTTTCCCGGACTAGCGGAACAGATACGCAGTATTTT. Its protein is CSVSRTSGTDTQYF.

The sample holds a few counts of this clonotype. The rearrangement links TRBV10-2 to TRBJ2-4; 8 bases match TRBD1. This CDR3 has 16 residues. Germline CDR1 WSHSY, CDR2 SAAADI. V gave up 9 bases and J gave up 4 bases; unmatched junction bases: 14. The CDR3 loop reads CASEDRVYVGKNIQYF. CDR3 DNA sequence: TGCGCCAGTGAGGACAGGGTATATGTGGGTAAAAACATTCAGTACTTC.

This clonotype was counted a few times. The J gene is TRBJ2-2, the V gene TRBV19; possible D gene TRBD1, 6 bases. CDR1 is LNHDA, CDR2 SQIVND, per germline (reference sequence). Trimming cost V 8 bases and J 1 base, with 17 bases left between them. The CDR3 runs 16 residues. The CDR3: CASGDTPPLNTGELFF. As DNA, the CDR3 is TGTGCCAGTGGGGACACACCTCCTCTGAACACCGGGGAGCTGTTTTTT.